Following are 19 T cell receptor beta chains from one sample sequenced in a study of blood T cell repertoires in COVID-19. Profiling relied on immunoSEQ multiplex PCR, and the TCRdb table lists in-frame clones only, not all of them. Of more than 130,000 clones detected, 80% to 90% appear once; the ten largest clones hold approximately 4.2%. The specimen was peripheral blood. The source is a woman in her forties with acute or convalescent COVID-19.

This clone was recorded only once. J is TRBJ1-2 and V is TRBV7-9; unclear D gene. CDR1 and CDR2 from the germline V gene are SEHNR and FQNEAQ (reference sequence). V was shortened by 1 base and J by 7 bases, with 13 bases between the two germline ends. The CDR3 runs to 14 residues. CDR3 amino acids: CASSLGFSGFGYTF. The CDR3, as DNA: TGTGCCAGCAGCTTAGGTTTCAGCGGATTTGGCTACACCTTC.

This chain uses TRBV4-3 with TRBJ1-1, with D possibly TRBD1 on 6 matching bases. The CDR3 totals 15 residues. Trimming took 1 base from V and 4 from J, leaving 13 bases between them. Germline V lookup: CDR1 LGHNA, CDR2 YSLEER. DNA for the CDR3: TGCGCCAGCAGCCAAGGGTTAACAGGGAGCACTGAAGCTTTCTTT. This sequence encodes CASSQGLTGSTEAFF.

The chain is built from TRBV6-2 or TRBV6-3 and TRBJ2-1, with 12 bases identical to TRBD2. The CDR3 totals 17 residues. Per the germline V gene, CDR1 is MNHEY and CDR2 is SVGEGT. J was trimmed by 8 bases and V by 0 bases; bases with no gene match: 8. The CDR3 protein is CASSYSGLAGSNYEQFF. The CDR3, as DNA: TGTGCCAGCAGTTACTCCGGACTAGCGGGATCCAATTATGAGCAGTTCTTC.

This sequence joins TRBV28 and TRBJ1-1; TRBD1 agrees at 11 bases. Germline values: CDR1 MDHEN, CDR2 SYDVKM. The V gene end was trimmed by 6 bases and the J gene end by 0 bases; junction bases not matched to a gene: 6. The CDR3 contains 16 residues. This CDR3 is CASSQDRGLMNTEAFF. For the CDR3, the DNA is TGTGCCAGCAGCCAGGACAGGGGGCTTATGAACACTGAAGCTTTCTTT.

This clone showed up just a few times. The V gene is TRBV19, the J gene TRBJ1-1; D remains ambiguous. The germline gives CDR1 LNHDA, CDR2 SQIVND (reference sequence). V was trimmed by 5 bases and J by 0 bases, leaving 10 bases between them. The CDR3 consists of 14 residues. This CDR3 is CASSPGLLNTEAFF. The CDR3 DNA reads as TGTGCCAGTAGTCCCGGACTCCTGAACACTGAAGCTTTCTTT.

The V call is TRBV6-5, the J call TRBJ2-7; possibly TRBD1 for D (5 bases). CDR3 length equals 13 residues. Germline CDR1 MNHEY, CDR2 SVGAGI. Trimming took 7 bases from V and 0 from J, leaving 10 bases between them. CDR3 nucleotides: TGTGCCAGCAAAGGGGCTAGCTCCTACGAGCAGTACTTC. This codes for CASKGASSYEQYF.

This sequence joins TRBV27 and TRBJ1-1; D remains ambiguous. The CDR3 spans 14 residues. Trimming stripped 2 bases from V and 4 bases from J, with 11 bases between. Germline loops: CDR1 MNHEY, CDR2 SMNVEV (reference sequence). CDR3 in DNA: TGTGCCAGCAGTTTAATTCCGGGGTCCACTGAAGCTTTCTTT. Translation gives CASSLIPGSTEAFF.

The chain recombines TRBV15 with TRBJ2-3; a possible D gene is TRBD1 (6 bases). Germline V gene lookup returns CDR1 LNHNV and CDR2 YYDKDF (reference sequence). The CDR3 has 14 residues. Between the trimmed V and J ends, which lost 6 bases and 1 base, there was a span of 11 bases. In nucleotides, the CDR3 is TGTGCCACCAGTAGGGACACCCGCACAGATACGCAGTATTTT. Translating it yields CATSRDTRTDTQYF.

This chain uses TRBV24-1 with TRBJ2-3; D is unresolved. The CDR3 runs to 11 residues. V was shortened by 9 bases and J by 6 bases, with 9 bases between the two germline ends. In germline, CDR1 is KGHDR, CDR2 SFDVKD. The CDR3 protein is CATRLGDTQYF. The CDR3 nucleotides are TGTGCCACCCGACTCGGGGATACGCAGTATTTT.

For the CDR3, the DNA is TGCGCCAGCAGCCAATCGGTAGTAGCGGGGGCCTACGAGCAGTACTTC. It codes for CASSQSVVAGAYEQYF. The chain joins TRBV4-3 to TRBJ2-7; 9 bases are a match to TRBD2. Germline V CDR1 and CDR2: LGHNA, YSLEER. V was clipped by 2 bases and J by 2 bases; unmatched bases: 7. This CDR3 is 16 amino acids long.

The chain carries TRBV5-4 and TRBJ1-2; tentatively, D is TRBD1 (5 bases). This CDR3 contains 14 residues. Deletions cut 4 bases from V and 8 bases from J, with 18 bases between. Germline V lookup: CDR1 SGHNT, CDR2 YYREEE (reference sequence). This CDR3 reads CASSTQPGEGGYTF. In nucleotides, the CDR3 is TGTGCCAGCAGCACCCAACCGGGGGAGGGCGGCTACACCTTC.

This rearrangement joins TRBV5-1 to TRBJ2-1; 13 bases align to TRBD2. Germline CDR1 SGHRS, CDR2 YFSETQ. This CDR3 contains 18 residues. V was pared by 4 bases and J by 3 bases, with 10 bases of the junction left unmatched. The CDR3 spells CASSRRTSGGGSYNEQFF. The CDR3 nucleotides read TGCGCCAGCAGCCGAAGGACTAGCGGGGGAGGGAGCTACAATGAGCAGTTCTTC.

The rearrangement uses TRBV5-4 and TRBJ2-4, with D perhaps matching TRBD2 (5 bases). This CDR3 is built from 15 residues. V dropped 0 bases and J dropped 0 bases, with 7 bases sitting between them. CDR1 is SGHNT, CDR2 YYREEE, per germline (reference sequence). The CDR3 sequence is CASSLGGLAKNIQYF. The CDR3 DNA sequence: TGTGCCAGCAGCTTGGGAGGGCTAGCCAAAAACATTCAGTACTTC.

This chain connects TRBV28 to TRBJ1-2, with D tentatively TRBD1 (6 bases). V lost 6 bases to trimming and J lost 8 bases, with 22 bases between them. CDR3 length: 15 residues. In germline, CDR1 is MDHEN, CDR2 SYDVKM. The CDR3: CASRDSRLGAEGYTF. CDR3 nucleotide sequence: TGTGCCAGCAGGGATTCCCGTTTGGGGGCGGAGGGCTACACCTTC.

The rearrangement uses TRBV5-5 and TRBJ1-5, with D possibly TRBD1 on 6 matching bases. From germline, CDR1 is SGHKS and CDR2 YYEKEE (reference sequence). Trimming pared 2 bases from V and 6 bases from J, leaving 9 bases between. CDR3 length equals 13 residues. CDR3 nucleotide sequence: TGTGCCAGCAGCTTACAGGGTAGTCAGCCCCAGCATTTT. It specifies CASSLQGSQPQHF.

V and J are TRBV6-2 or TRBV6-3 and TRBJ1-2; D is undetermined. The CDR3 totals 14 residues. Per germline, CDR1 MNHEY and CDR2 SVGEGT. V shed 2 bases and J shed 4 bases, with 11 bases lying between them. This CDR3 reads CASSYPGGGYGYTF. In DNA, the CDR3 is TGTGCCAGCAGTTACCCGGGAGGTGGCTATGGCTACACCTTC.

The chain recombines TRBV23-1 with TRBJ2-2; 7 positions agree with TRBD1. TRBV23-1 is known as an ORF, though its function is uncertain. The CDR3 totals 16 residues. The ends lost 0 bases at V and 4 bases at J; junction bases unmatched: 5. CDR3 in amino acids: CASSQSHGQVTGELFF. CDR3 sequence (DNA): TGCGCCAGCAGTCAATCGCATGGACAGGTCACCGGGGAGCTGTTTTTT.

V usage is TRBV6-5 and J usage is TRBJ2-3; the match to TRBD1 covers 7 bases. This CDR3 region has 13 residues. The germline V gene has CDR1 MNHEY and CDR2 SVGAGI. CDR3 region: CALGQIMYGTQYF. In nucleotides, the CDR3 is TGTGCGCTGGGACAGATAATGTACGGTACGCAGTATTTT.

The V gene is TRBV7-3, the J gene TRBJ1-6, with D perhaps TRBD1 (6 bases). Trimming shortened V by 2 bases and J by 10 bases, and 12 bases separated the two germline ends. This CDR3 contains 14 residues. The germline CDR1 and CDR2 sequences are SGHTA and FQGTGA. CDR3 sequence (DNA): TGTGCCAGCAGCTTAGAGGGACATCCCTCACCCCTCCACTTT. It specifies CASSLEGHPSPLHF.